A selection of T cell receptor beta chains follows, all from one sample in a study of identical twins. TCRdb independently ran MiXCR on the 5' RACE reads; one entry per CDR3 protein. The sample has 200,000 to 300,000 distinct CDR3 sequences, approximately 7% seen once. In addition, the sample was reused for a study of yellow fever vaccine responses in identical twins.

Sequenced sample: memory (CD45RO+) T cells sorted from blood. These receptors were taken from a woman between 18 and 30 years old in good health. CDR3s include the opening cysteine and the closing phenylalanine or tryptophan. A D gene is named only where the DNA matches it firmly. Expanded clones are given a class, and other clones once, few, many or no size at all.

CDR3aa	CDR3nt	v_gene	j_gene	d_gene	abundance
CASSPGTSGRTSYEQYF	TGCGCCAGCAGCCCCGGGACTAGCGGGAGAACATCCTACGAGCAGTACTTC	TRBV5-1	TRBJ2-7	TRBD2	-
CASSLRDTRTDTQYF	TGCGCCAGCAGCCTCCGGGACACCCGCACAGATACGCAGTATTTT	TRBV5-1	TRBJ2-3	-	many
CASSLGSGPLITGELFF	TGCGCCAGCAGCTTGGGGTCAGGACCTCTTATAACCGGGGAGCTGTTTTTT	TRBV5-1	TRBJ2-2	-	-
CASSTGTKETQYF	TGTGCCAGCAGCACCGGGACAAAAGAGACCCAGTACTTC	TRBV6-1	TRBJ2-5	-	-
CASRPDRAYNEQFF	TGTGCCAGCAGACCAGACAGGGCCTACAATGAGCAGTTCTTC	TRBV27	TRBJ2-1	TRBD1	many
CASSLAGVGMNTEAFF	TGCGCCAGCAGCTTGGCGGGAGTAGGGATGAACACTGAAGCTTTCTTT	TRBV5-1	TRBJ1-1	-	many
CASSLGQTLNTEAFF	TGTGCCAGCAGTTTAGGACAGACTCTCAACACTGAAGCTTTCTTT	TRBV27	TRBJ1-1	-	few
CSATLLAELWNTQYF	TGCAGTGCTACACTCCTAGCGGAACTCTGGAATACGCAGTATTTT	TRBV20-1	TRBJ2-3	TRBD2	few
CASSDFYEQYF	TGTGCCAGCAGTGATTTCTACGAGCAGTACTTC	TRBV27	TRBJ2-7	-	many
CASSLTSLAYEQYF	TGTGCCAGTAGCCTGACTAGCCTTGCATACGAGCAGTACTTC	TRBV19	TRBJ2-7	TRBD2	-
CASSSRDWGTGELFF	TGTGCCAGCAGCTCCCGGGACTGGGGGACCGGGGAGCTGTTTTTT	TRBV5-6	TRBJ2-2	-	many
CASSQRTGRDTQYF	TGTGCCAGCTCACAACGGACAGGGAGAGATACGCAGTATTTT	TRBV18	TRBJ2-3	TRBD1	few
CASSQDHPTDTQYF	TGCGCCAGCAGCCAAGACCACCCAACAGATACGCAGTATTTT	TRBV4-1	TRBJ2-3	-	many
CASSLGMQSAFF	TGTGCCAGCAGCCTGGGAATGCAGTCAGCTTTCTTT	TRBV5-5	TRBJ1-1	-	many
CASSLYGGPYEQYF	TGTGCCAGCAGCTTATATGGCGGGCCCTACGAGCAGTACTTC	TRBV7-2	TRBJ2-7	-	many
CASSGTAGEQFF	TGTGCCAGCAGTGGAACAGCGGGTGAGCAGTTCTTC	TRBV12-3/TRBV12-4	TRBJ2-1	-	-
CASYPSAGTVPNEQFF	TGTGCCTCCTACCCCTCAGCGGGGACAGTTCCAAATGAGCAGTTCTTC	TRBV10-3	TRBJ2-1	-	many
CASSLQVTDTQYF	TGCGCCAGCAGTCTTCAGGTCACAGATACGCAGTATTTT	TRBV5-1	TRBJ2-3	-	many
CASSLRGSRDRVSTNEKLFF	TGTGCCAGCAGCTTACGGGGTAGCCGGGACAGGGTGTCTACTAATGAAAAACTGTTTTTT	TRBV7-4	TRBJ1-4	TRBD1	-
CSAGGHLNTEAFF	TGCAGTGCTGGAGGACATTTGAACACTGAAGCTTTCTTT	TRBV20-1	TRBJ1-1	-	-
CASSFFPSGNVGETQYF	TGCGCCAGCAGCTTTTTTCCTAGCGGGAATGTCGGAGAGACCCAGTACTTC	TRBV5-1	TRBJ2-5	TRBD2	-
CASRRQGDEQYF	TGTGCCAGCAGGAGACAGGGCGACGAGCAGTACTTC	TRBV2	TRBJ2-7	TRBD1	few
CASSGGTGATNYGYTF	TGCGCCAGCAGCGGAGGGACAGGGGCAACTAACTATGGCTACACCTTC	TRBV5-1	TRBJ1-2	TRBD1	-
CASSFGQGNYGYTF	TGTGCCAGCAGTTTTGGGCAGGGGAACTATGGCTACACCTTC	TRBV28	TRBJ1-2	-	-
CASRRTFTSRETQYF	TGCGCCAGCAGGCGGACCTTCACGTCGCGGGAGACCCAGTACTTC	TRBV5-1	TRBJ2-5	-	-
CASSQGSGVQYF	TGTGCCAGCAGCCAAGGTAGCGGTGTGCAGTATTTT	TRBV3-1	TRBJ2-3	-	few
CASSLRTRVDSGANVLTF	TGTGCCAGCAGTCTCCGGACCCGGGTAGATTCTGGGGCCAACGTCCTGACTTTC	TRBV6-1	TRBJ2-6	-	few